The subject of this entry is one TCR beta chain. V gave up 2 bases and J gave up 1 base; unmatched junction bases: 5. This CDR3 is 15 amino acids long. CDR1 KGHSH and CDR2 LQKENI come from the germline V gene. This record comes from a study of shared clonotypes between healthy human individuals. The assay was carried out at the deep level. It was 300 to 350 ng DNA, around 30,000 T cell genomes, that went into each replicate PCR of unsorted PBMC. Per the study methods: As immunoSEQ supplied junction-only sequences (without quality scores), filtering differed. Profiling relied on immunoSEQ multiplex PCR, and the TCRdb table lists in-frame clones only, not all of them. From that table come the V and J calls and clone size; the DNA was used to work out D and trimming. The table includes about 480,000 clones, about four fifths detected once. All donors qualified as healthy HIV-negative adults and had experienced no recent acute infections or vaccinations.

The specimen sequenced was PBMCs. The TCR comes from a woman aged 40 to 50 in good health. Some clones in this sample may be carry-over from other donors' samples. This rearrangement joins TRBV18 to TRBJ2-7, with 7 bases lining up with TRBD1. The CDR3 sequence: CASSPAGGLSYEQYF. In DNA form, the CDR3 reads TGTGCCAGCTCACCAGCAGGGGGTTTGTCCTACGAGCAGTACTTC.